Here is one T cell receptor beta chain with its context. Its target is not known. Trimming stripped 7 bases from V and 0 bases from J, with 11 bases between. Per the germline V gene, CDR1 is MNHNS and CDR2 is SASEGT. CDR3 length: 14 residues. TCRdb re-analysed the RT-PCR reads in MiXCR, keeping a single row per CDR3 protein. The data contain about 780,000 distinct CDR3 sequences, 15% to 20% of them singletons. The data originate from a study of response to subunit inactivated influenza vaccine. Overall study findings and caveats: Authors suggested that a seasonal influenza vaccination recruits few new T cells each time.

The sequence was obtained from a man aged 50-60 years who received an inactivated influenza vaccine. The chain carries TRBV6-1 and TRBJ2-3; weak D call: TRBD2 (6 bases). Here the sequenced sample was PBMCs from blood, taken 4 to 6 days after vaccination. DNA of the CDR3: TGTGCCAGCAACAACGGGGGAAGCACAGATACGCAGTATTTT. It encodes CASNNGGSTDTQYF.